This T cell receptor (beta chain) was identified in a study of T cells in women clearing cervical HPV infection. J gave up 0 bases and V 5 bases, and 5 bases lay outside the gene matches. Germline-derived CDR1 and CDR2 are SGHAT and FQNNGV. The CDR3 is 15 residues long. Sequencing used immunoSEQ multiplex PCR; TCRdb keeps in-frame clones, though not all of them. This sample's clone table lists about 31,000 clones. About this clone itself: The read terminates 3 residues ahead of where the CDR3 ends, so the germline J gene completes it.

Source material: blood buffy coat. The chain uses TRBV11-2 and TRBJ2-3; 7 bases are shared with TRBD2. This sequence originates from a woman aged 18-69 years with a cervical HPV16 infection that either progressed to CIN3+ or cleared (not recorded which). The part of the CDR3 DNA that was read is TGTGCCAGCAGCCCCAGCGGGGTAAGCACAGATACG. This gives the protein CASSPSGVSTDT. The CDR3 reads in full as CASSPSGVSTDTQYF.